The clone carrying this T cell receptor beta chain has a single count. This specimen belongs to a study of blood T cell repertoires in COVID-19. Profiled with immunoSEQ multiplex PCR; TCRdb holds only in-frame clones, not every one. The repertoire holds 120,000 to 150,000 clones, with approximately 87% as singletons. The CDR3 sequence is 16 residues long. V shed 5 bases, J shed 2 bases, and the junction held 2 bases outside the gene matches. The germline V gene has CDR1 MNHNY and CDR2 SVGAGI (reference sequence). V usage is TRBV6-6 and J usage is TRBJ2-1; TRBD2 matches 14 bases. This TCR derives from a man aged 50 to 60 who had recovered from COVID-19. Sequencing was carried out using peripheral blood. The CDR3 DNA reads as TGTGCCAGCAGTCGACTAGCGGGGGGGCCCTACAATGAGCAGTTCTTC. Residues: CASSRLAGGPYNEQFF.